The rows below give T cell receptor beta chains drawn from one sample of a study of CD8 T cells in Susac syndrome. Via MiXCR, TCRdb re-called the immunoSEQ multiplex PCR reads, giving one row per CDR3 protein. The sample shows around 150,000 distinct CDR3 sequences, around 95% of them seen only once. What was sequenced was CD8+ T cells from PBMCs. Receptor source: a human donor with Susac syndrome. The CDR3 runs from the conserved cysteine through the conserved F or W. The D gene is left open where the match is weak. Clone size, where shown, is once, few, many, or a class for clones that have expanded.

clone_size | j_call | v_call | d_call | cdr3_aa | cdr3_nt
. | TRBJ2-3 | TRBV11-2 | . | CASSLGTFVSTDTQYF | TGTGCCAGCAGCCTCGGGACTTTTGTCTCCACAGATACGCAGTATTTT
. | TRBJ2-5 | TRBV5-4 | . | CASSSSESQETQYF | TGTGCCAGCAGCTCCTCGGAGTCCCAAGAGACCCAGTACTTC
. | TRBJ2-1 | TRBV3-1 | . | CASSQAEGVRNEQFF | TGTGCCAGCAGCCAAGCGGAGGGCGTTAGGAATGAGCAGTTCTTC
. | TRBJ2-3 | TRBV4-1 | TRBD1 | CASSPGQGDTDTQYF | TGCGCCAGCAGCCCTGGACAGGGGGACACAGATACGCAGTATTTT
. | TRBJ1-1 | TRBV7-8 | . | CASIPGGGWATEAFF | TGTGCCAGCATCCCTGGTGGGGGCTGGGCCACTGAAGCTTTCTTT
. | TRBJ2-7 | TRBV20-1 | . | CSASLLYESYEQYF | TGCAGTGCTAGTTTGCTATACGAGTCCTACGAGCAGTACTTC
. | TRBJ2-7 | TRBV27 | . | CASSSPGPYEQYF | TGTGCCAGCAGTTCCCCCGGTCCCTACGAGCAGTACTTC
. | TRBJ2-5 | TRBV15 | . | CATSRDSADLQETQYF | TGTGCCACCAGCAGAGATTCGGCGGACCTCCAAGAGACCCAGTACTTC
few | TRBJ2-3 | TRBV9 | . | CASSGDTQYF | TGTGCCAGCAGCGGAGATACGCAGTATTTT
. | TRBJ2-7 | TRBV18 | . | CTSSRPGPRTYEQYF | TGTACCAGCTCACGGCCGGGACCGCGGACCTACGAGCAGTACTTC
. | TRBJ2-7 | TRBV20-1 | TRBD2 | CSASGGSHPGEQYF | TGCAGTGCTAGCGGGGGGTCACATCCCGGGGAGCAGTACTTC
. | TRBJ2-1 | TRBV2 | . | CASSEVLAGSNEQFF | TGTGCCAGCAGTGAGGTACTAGCAGGGTCCAATGAGCAGTTCTTC
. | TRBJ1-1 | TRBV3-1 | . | CASGPGNTEAFF | TGTGCCAGCGGGCCCGGGAACACTGAAGCTTTCTTT
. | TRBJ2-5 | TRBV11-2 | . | CASSSWPGPRETQYF | TGTGCCAGCAGCTCATGGCCGGGACCTAGGGAGACCCAGTACTTC
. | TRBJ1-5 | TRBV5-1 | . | CASSTESGPQHF | TGCGCCAGCAGCACAGAATCTGGGCCCCAGCATTTT
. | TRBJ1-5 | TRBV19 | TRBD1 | CASTPPTGFFSNQPQHF | TGTGCCAGTACCCCTCCGACAGGGTTCTTTAGCAATCAGCCCCAGCATTTT
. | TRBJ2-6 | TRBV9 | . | CASSVDISGANVLTF | TGTGCCAGCAGCGTAGACATCTCTGGGGCCAACGTCCTGACTTTC
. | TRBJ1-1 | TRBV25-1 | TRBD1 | CASSVQGQGDTEAFF | TGTGCCAGCAGTGTACAAGGACAGGGAGATACTGAAGCTTTCTTT
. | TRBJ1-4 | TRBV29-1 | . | CSAVGEKLFF | TGCAGCGCTGTCGGGGAAAAACTGTTTTTT
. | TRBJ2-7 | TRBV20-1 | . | CSARDEETFYEQYF | TGCAGTGCTAGAGATGAGGAAACCTTCTACGAGCAGTACTTC
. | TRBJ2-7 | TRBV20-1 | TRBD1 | CSARPTGVEYF | TGCAGTGCTAGACCTACAGGGGTCGAGTACTTC
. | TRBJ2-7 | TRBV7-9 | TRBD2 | CASSQNRLAGSYEQYF | TGTGCCAGCAGCCAAAACCGACTAGCGGGGTCGTACGAGCAGTACTTC
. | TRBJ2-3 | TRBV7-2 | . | CASSLTWAGRRHKDTQYF | TGTGCCAGCAGTTTGACTTGGGCCGGAAGGAGGCACAAGGATACGCAGTATTTT
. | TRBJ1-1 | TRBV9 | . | CASSPRRGTEAFF | TGTGCCAGCAGCCCCCGCAGGGGCACTGAAGCTTTCTTT
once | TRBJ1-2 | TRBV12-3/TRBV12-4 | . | CASSFRVDGYTF | TGTGCCAGCAGTTTCCGGGTTGATGGCTACACCTTC
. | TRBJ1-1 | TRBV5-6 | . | CASSLAGPNTEAFF | TGTGCCAGCAGCTTGGCCGGGCCGAACACTGAAGCTTTCTTT
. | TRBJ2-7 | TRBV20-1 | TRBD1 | CSAGTGDSYEQYF | TGCAGTGCCGGGACAGGGGACTCCTACGAGCAGTACTTC
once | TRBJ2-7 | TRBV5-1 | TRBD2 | CASSSGLADLYEQYF | TGCGCCAGCAGCTCGGGACTAGCGGACCTCTACGAGCAGTACTTC
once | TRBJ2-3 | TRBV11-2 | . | CASSLNGGTDTQYF | TGTGCCAGCAGCCTTAACGGGGGCACAGATACGCAGTATTTT
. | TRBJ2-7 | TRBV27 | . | CASSFALGSYEQYF | TGTGCCAGCAGTTTTGCTTTGGGGAGCTACGAGCAGTACTTC
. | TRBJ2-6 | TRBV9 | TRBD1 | CASSVTGGSGANVLTF | TGTGCCAGCAGCGTCACAGGGGGATCTGGGGCCAACGTCCTGACTTTC
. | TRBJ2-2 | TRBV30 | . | CAWSVFSGELFF | TGTGCCTGGAGTGTATTTAGCGGGGAGCTGTTTTTT
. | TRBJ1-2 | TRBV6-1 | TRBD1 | CASSGTGSENGYTF | TGTGCCAGCAGTGGGACAGGGAGTGAGAATGGCTACACCTTC
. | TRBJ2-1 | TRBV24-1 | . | CATSVSDEQFF | TGTGCCACCAGTGTTAGCGATGAGCAGTTCTTC
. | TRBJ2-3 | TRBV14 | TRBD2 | CASSHTSGKTDTQYF | TGTGCCAGCAGCCATACTAGCGGGAAGACAGATACGCAGTATTTT
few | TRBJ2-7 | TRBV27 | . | CASSLGPVYEQYF | TGTGCCAGCAGTTTAGGGCCGGTCTACGAGCAGTACTTC
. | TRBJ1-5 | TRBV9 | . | CASSEDGGDNQPQHF | TGTGCCAGCAGCGAAGATGGGGGGGACAATCAGCCCCAGCATTTT
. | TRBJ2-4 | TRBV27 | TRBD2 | CASRRGGGPGYF | TGTGCCAGCAGGCGCGGGGGGGGGCCAGGGTACTTC
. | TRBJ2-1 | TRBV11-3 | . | CASSPRRSGKEQFF | TGTGCCAGCAGCCCCAGAAGAAGCGGCAAAGAGCAGTTCTTC
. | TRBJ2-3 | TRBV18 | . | CASSPIVGDTQYF | TGTGCCAGCTCACCCATCGTAGGTGATACGCAGTATTTT
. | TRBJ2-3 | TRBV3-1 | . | CASSQDLARGGDTQYF | TGTGCCAGCAGCCAAGATTTGGCGAGGGGTGGGGATACGCAGTATTTT